The source of this T cell receptor (beta chain) is a study of T cells in Graves' hyperthyroidism and ophthalmopathy. Hyperthyroidism, newly diagnosed and lasting under 2 months, affected patients aged 18 to 65. This sample holds PBMCs from 8 to 10 ml fresh peripheral blood. Only a few counts were recorded for this clonotype. Template material for amplifying TCR beta CDR3 regions consisted of RNA transcripts. The TCR CDR3 was amplified in a first-round RT-PCR using the HTBI primer set. TCRdb used MiXCR to reprocess the multiplex PCR reads, holding one entry per CDR3 protein. The table lists 600,000 to 850,000 distinct CDR3 sequences, roughly a sixth of them singletons. There are 12 residues in the CDR3. Between the trimmed V and J ends, which lost 5 bases and 8 bases, there was a span of 12 bases.

This clonotype was sampled from a woman between 50 and 59 years old with Graves' hyperthyroidism that later progressed to Graves' ophthalmopathy. The sample was blood. The chain is built from TRBV12-3 or TRBV12-4 and TRBJ1-1, with D possibly TRBD1 on 6 matching bases. CDR3 sequence reads: CASSIEDSEAFF. The DNA for the CDR3 is TGTGCCAGCAGTATCGAGGACAGCGAAGCTTTCTTT.